This is a list of T cell receptor beta chains from one sample in a study of blood T cell repertoires in COVID-19. Sequencing used immunoSEQ multiplex PCR; TCRdb keeps in-frame clones, though not all of them. The repertoire holds 200,000 to 250,000 clones, with over 75% as singletons. Sample: peripheral blood. The receptors were sampled from a woman aged 70 to 79 with COVID-19, enrolled during active disease. Each CDR3 is given with its conserved first and last residue. Fields, in order: V gene, J gene, CDR3 protein.

v_call: TRBV18; j_call: TRBJ1-5; cdr3_aa: CASSRSTTGGGAQPQHF
v_call: TRBV5-4; j_call: TRBJ2-3; cdr3_aa: CASSQTSGGGDTQYF
v_call: TRBV7-9; j_call: TRBJ1-2; cdr3_aa: CASSRGGVLYYGYTF
v_call: TRBV24-1; j_call: TRBJ2-7; cdr3_aa: CATSDGQGGYEQYF
v_call: TRBV19; j_call: TRBJ2-3; cdr3_aa: CASSLRGRVPDTQYF
v_call: TRBV15; j_call: TRBJ1-3; cdr3_aa: CATSRDGQLGNTIYF
v_call: TRBV14; j_call: TRBJ2-5; cdr3_aa: CASSQDHFQETQYF
v_call: TRBV13; j_call: TRBJ1-6; cdr3_aa: CASSPGRGYGSPLHF
v_call: TRBV7-2; j_call: TRBJ2-3; cdr3_aa: CASSLPPTDTQYF
v_call: TRBV19; j_call: TRBJ1-1; cdr3_aa: CATSGTGLNAFF
v_call: TRBV6-5; j_call: TRBJ1-2; cdr3_aa: CASSSAGQPTGYGYTF
v_call: TRBV5-4; j_call: TRBJ2-7; cdr3_aa: CASSNLQGKVGSYEQYF
v_call: TRBV6-2/TRBV6-3; j_call: TRBJ1-2; cdr3_aa: CASSYYSNYGYTF
v_call: TRBV5-1; j_call: TRBJ1-2; cdr3_aa: CASSLNQGRSGYTF
v_call: TRBV6-5; j_call: TRBJ1-3; cdr3_aa: CASQQANTIYF
v_call: TRBV19; j_call: TRBJ1-3; cdr3_aa: CASMERRFSGNTIYF
v_call: TRBV4-3; j_call: TRBJ1-1; cdr3_aa: CASSFHLRGGSEAFF
v_call: TRBV7-7; j_call: TRBJ1-1; cdr3_aa: CASSFRQGTEAFF
v_call: TRBV7-2; j_call: TRBJ2-3; cdr3_aa: CASSLGLITDTQYF
v_call: TRBV5-1; j_call: TRBJ2-5; cdr3_aa: CASSLGEGNIGETQYF
v_call: TRBV3-1/TRBV3-2; j_call: TRBJ1-2; cdr3_aa: CASSQRGGYGYTF
v_call: TRBV4-2; j_call: TRBJ1-4; cdr3_aa: CASSQEGQVATNEKLFF
v_call: TRBV10-3; j_call: TRBJ1-3; cdr3_aa: CAISEGGRSGNTIYF
v_call: TRBV20-1; j_call: TRBJ2-7; cdr3_aa: CSAGTGDEQYF
v_call: TRBV9; j_call: TRBJ1-2; cdr3_aa: CASSVTGNYGYTF
v_call: TRBV3-1/TRBV3-2; j_call: TRBJ1-2; cdr3_aa: CASSRGQGGSYGYTF
v_call: TRBV6-5; j_call: TRBJ1-4; cdr3_aa: CASSYRDSINEKLFF
v_call: TRBV28; j_call: TRBJ1-1; cdr3_aa: CASSLIENTEAFF
v_call: TRBV5-1; j_call: TRBJ2-3; cdr3_aa: CASRRQAGPNQGTDTQYF
v_call: TRBV5-4; j_call: TRBJ1-5; cdr3_aa: CASTLQGENQPQHF
v_call: TRBV2; j_call: TRBJ2-5; cdr3_aa: CASSETGTSGRATKTQYF
v_call: TRBV12-3/TRBV12-4; j_call: TRBJ1-4; cdr3_aa: CASSLRQLEKLFF
v_call: TRBV7-9; j_call: TRBJ1-3; cdr3_aa: CASSSGQSSGNTIYF
v_call: TRBV4-2; j_call: TRBJ2-2; cdr3_aa: CASSQVGRGTGELFF
v_call: TRBV10-3; j_call: TRBJ1-4; cdr3_aa: CAASGDVNEKLFF
v_call: TRBV10-3; j_call: TRBJ1-2; cdr3_aa: CAISENTDNGYTF
v_call: TRBV11-3; j_call: TRBJ2-7; cdr3_aa: CASSWAQGVNEQYF
v_call: TRBV24-1; j_call: TRBJ1-4; cdr3_aa: CATSDPARQPATNEKLFF
v_call: TRBV6-2/TRBV6-3; j_call: TRBJ1-2; cdr3_aa: CASSYLRYGYTF
v_call: TRBV7-2; j_call: TRBJ2-3; cdr3_aa: CASSLGLAGDGTDTQYF
v_call: TRBV6-6; j_call: TRBJ1-1; cdr3_aa: CASNQGTLAEAFF
v_call: TRBV7-2; j_call: TRBJ2-7; cdr3_aa: CASRQGEEQYF
v_call: TRBV11-3; j_call: TRBJ2-7; cdr3_aa: CASSLAEGGVTTYEQYF
v_call: TRBV6-2/TRBV6-3; j_call: TRBJ1-5; cdr3_aa: CASSDDITRNSNQPQHF
v_call: TRBV5-1; j_call: TRBJ1-3; cdr3_aa: CASSLAGTGTGNTIYF
v_call: TRBV7-2; j_call: TRBJ1-1; cdr3_aa: CASSLPYTEAFF
v_call: TRBV15; j_call: TRBJ2-1; cdr3_aa: CATSRNRGTYNEQFF
v_call: TRBV5-1; j_call: TRBJ2-2; cdr3_aa: CASSVGHSTGELFF
v_call: TRBV9; j_call: TRBJ2-5; cdr3_aa: CASSVGVLEGIGETQYF
v_call: TRBV7-9; j_call: TRBJ1-1; cdr3_aa: CATSGPWDTEAFF
v_call: TRBV6-2/TRBV6-3; j_call: TRBJ2-6; cdr3_aa: CASSERRTGPTGANVLTF
v_call: TRBV6-2/TRBV6-3; j_call: TRBJ2-5; cdr3_aa: CASSLGIETQYF
v_call: TRBV12-5; j_call: TRBJ1-4; cdr3_aa: CASGPGQINEKLFF